This TCR beta chain was recovered during a study of response to subunit inactivated influenza vaccine. Study outcomes and limitations: There was a suggestion from the authors that each seasonal influenza vaccination recruits few new T cells.

This CDR3 is 16 amino acids long. Looked up from germline, CDR1 is SGHVS and CDR2 is FQNEAQ. The V segment lost 7 bases and the J segment 0 bases; nucleotides outside the gene matches: 11. TCRdb reprocessed the RT-PCR reads with MiXCR, giving one entry per CDR3 protein. The table records about 520,000 distinct CDR3 sequences, 25% of them present only once. This clonotype was recorded a few times. Its antigen is as yet unknown. The TCR comes from a man in his forties or fifties who received an inactivated influenza vaccine. Sequencing used CD4+ T cells sorted from PBMCs, obtained 4 to 6 days after vaccination. J is TRBJ2-7 and V is TRBV7-8; TRBD2 matches 8 bases. The CDR3: CASNRNSGMNSYEQYF. CDR3 DNA sequence: TGTGCCAGCAACCGAAATAGCGGGATGAACTCCTACGAGCAGTACTTC.